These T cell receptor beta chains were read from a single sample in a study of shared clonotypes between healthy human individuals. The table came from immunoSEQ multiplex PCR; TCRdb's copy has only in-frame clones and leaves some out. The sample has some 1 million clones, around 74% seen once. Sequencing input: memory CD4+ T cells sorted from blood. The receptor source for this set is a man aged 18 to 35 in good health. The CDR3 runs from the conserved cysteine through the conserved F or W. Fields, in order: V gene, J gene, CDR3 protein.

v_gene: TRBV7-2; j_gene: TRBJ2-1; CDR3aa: CASSLGGTGNNEQFF
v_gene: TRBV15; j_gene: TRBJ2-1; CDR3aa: CATSSGFDGSNEQFF
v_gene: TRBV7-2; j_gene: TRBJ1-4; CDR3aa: CASSRSGGGSGEKLFF
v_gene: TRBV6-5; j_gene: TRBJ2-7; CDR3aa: CASSYLAGGGEQYF
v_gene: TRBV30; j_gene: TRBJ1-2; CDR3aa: CAWSRDIPGYTF
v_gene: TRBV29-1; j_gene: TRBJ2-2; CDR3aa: CSWRTGNTGELFF
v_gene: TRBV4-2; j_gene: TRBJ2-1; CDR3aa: CASSQDRQINNEQFF
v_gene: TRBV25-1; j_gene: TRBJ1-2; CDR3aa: CASSERTGDYGYTF
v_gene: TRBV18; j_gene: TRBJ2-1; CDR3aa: CASSPPGGGRGFF
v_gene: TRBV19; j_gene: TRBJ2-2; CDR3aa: CASIPAGQGKTGELFF
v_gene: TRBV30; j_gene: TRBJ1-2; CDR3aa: CAWSVQTGFGYTF
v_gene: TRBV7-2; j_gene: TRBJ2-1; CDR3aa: CASSFSHQISYNEQFF
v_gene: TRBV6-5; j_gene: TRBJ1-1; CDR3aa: CASRLLGQKNTEAFF
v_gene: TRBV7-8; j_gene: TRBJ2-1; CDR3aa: CASSLELASNEQFF
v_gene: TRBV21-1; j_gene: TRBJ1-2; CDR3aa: CASSTLGGTARDYGYTF
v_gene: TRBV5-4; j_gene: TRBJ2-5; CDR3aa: CASSLTSGGAETQYF
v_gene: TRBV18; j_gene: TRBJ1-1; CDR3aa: CASSLSRDTEAFF
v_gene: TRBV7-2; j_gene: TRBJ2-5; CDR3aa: CASSSDSTGQETQYF
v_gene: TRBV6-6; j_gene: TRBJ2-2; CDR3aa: CASRTSVTNTGELFF
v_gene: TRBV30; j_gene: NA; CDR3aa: CAWGRGLDYEQYF
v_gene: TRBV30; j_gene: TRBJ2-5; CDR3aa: CAWSVRETQYF
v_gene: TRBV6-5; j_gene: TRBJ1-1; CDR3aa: CASSSPLETEAFF
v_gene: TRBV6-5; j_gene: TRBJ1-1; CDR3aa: CASSYFARQAEAFF
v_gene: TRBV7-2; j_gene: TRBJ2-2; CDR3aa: CASNSGNTGELFF
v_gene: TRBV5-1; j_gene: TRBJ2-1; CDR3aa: CASSLTSGGTNEQFF
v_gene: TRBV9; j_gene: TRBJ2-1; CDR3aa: CASSVQSNLNNEQFF
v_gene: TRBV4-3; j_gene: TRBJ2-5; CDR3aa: CASSQDYSQETQYF
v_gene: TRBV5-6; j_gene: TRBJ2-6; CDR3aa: CASSLAADSGANVLTF
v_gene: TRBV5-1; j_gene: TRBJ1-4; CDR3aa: CASSFTADNEKLFF